What follows is one T cell receptor beta chain and its context. Its antigen remains unknown. These data are taken from a study of cytomegalovirus exposure and HLA in healthy donors. With 1 base removed from V and 6 bases from J, the gap between germline ends came to 10 bases. Germline V CDR1 and CDR2: SGHNT, YENEEA. The CDR3 has 13 amino acids. Study conclusions and caveats: Data from an earlier analysis indicated that most TCR beta V segments were productive either about 87% or about 30% of the time.

The PCR was carried out with 60 Vbeta primers and 13 Jbeta primers. Assay: immunoSEQ multiplex PCR; the TCRdb copy retains only in-frame clones and omits some. The listing records some 130,000 clones. This TCR derives from a man aged 18-30 years in good health and CMV-seronegative. The sequencing input was PBMCs. The chain combines TRBV11-3 with TRBJ2-7; weak D call: TRBD1 (5 bases). The CDR3 DNA follows: TGTGCCAGCAGCTTAGTATGGGGCTCCGAGCAGTACTTC. Encoded protein: CASSLVWGSEQYF.